This T cell receptor (beta chain) was recorded in a study of Graves' ophthalmopathy and Graves' hyperthyroidism. This clonotype was seen many times. The PBMC fraction was derived from around 9.4 ml of fresh peripheral blood. Amplified material comprised TCR beta CDR3 regions derived from RNA transcripts. Investigators did first-round RT-PCR with HTBI primers, then second-round multiplex PCR. TCRdb reanalysed the multiplex PCR reads using MiXCR and keeps one entry per CDR3 protein. The table lists roughly 500,000 distinct CDR3 sequences, under 15% of them singletons, with about 9.4% in the top ten. The germline CDR1 and CDR2 sequences are MDHEN and SYDVKM. Trimming took 10 bases from V and 1 from J, leaving 7 bases between them. The CDR3 is 12 residues long.

Sequencing input: blood. The TCR was taken from a woman aged 25 to 39 with Graves' ophthalmopathy. This chain joins TRBV28 and TRBJ2-2; D perhaps matches TRBD1 (5 bases). CDR3 coding DNA: TGTGCCACAGGGTGGAACACCGGGGAGCTGTTTTTT. Translation gives CATGWNTGELFF.